These 29 T cell receptor beta chains were sequenced from one sample in a study of response to subunit inactivated influenza vaccine. TCRdb independently ran MiXCR on the RT-PCR reads; one entry per CDR3 protein. The sample carries 710,000 or so distinct CDR3 sequences, roughly 14% recorded once. The specimen comprised PBMCs from blood, sampled 11 to 12 days after vaccination. The receptors shown here come from a man between 50 and 59 years old who received an inactivated influenza vaccine.

This clonotype has at least ten counts. V and J are TRBV15 and TRBJ1-4; D is unresolved. Germline lookup yields CDR1 LNHNV and CDR2 YYDKDF (reference sequence). Between the trimmed V and J ends, which lost 1 base and 8 bases, there was a span of 14 bases. The CDR3 extends over 15 amino acids. The CDR3 loop is CATSRAVGGREKLFF. The CDR3 coding sequence is TGTGCCACCAGCAGAGCAGTTGGCGGGCGAGAAAAACTGTTTTTT.

The chain employs TRBV27 and TRBJ2-2; D may be TRBD1 or TRBD2 (6 bases each). The CDR3 runs to 15 residues. Per the germline V gene, CDR1 is MNHEY and CDR2 is SMNVEV (reference sequence). With 3 bases removed from V and 0 bases from J, the gap between germline ends came to 8 bases. The CDR3 reads CASSFGGPNTGELFF. CDR3 bases: TGTGCCAGCAGTTTTGGGGGGCCGAACACCGGGGAGCTGTTTTTT.

This clonotype has more than one count but fewer than ten. This CDR3 reads CASSAAGWGYTF. The CDR3 bases are TGTGCCAGCAGTGCAGCAGGGTGGGGCTACACCTTC. The V gene is TRBV12-3 or TRBV12-4, the J gene TRBJ1-2, with D possibly matching TRBD1 (5 bases). The V and J ends lost 5 bases and 8 bases respectively, with 12 bases between them. CDR3 length equals 12 residues.

V is TRBV12-5 and J is TRBJ2-1; 9 bases match TRBD1. V was pared by 7 bases and J by 9 bases, with 10 bases of the junction left unmatched. Germline-derived CDR1 and CDR2 are LGHNT and FRNRAP. The CDR3 consists of 14 residues. The CDR3 sequence is CASVQGTGYAEQFF. In DNA, the CDR3 is TGTGCTAGTGTTCAAGGGACAGGGTATGCTGAGCAGTTCTTC.

The V gene is TRBV5-6, the J gene TRBJ2-5; 8 bases map to TRBD2. The CDR3 length is 14 residues. V trimming: 2 bases; J trimming: 5 bases; junction bases outside the gene matches: 5. The germline V gene has CDR1 SGHDT and CDR2 YYEEEE. In nucleotides, the CDR3 is TGTGCCAGCAGCTTTTACCAGCGGGGGGAGACCCAGTACTTC. Its translation: CASSFYQRGETQYF.

A few counts support this clonotype. This chain connects TRBV28 to TRBJ2-7; 9 bases agree with TRBD2. V lost 3 bases to trimming and J lost 4 bases; unmatched junction nucleotides: 7. This CDR3 contains 15 residues. CDR1 and CDR2 from the germline V gene are MDHEN and SYDVKM. CDR3 amino acids: CASSFFLAGQYEQYF. The CDR3 DNA reads as TGTGCCAGCAGTTTTTTCCTAGCGGGACAATACGAGCAGTACTTC.

The chain recombines TRBV20-1 with TRBJ2-1; D is possibly TRBD2 (5 bases). The CDR3 spans 13 residues. Per germline, CDR1 DFQATT and CDR2 SNEGSKA (reference sequence). V lost 5 bases and J lost 0, with 8 bases in between. The CDR3, as DNA: TGCAGTGCTGCGAGGGCCTCCTACAATGAGCAGTTCTTC. Translating it yields CSAARASYNEQFF.

This clonotype came up a few times. The J gene is TRBJ1-4, the V gene TRBV7-2; D remains ambiguous. The V end lost 4 bases, the J end lost 7 bases, and 16 bases lay between the germline ends. Per the germline V gene, CDR1 is SGHTA and CDR2 is FQGNSA. There are 15 residues in the CDR3. CDR3 sequence: CASSSGRVVGEKLFF. DNA of the CDR3: TGTGCCAGCAGCTCTGGACGGGTCGTAGGTGAAAAACTGTTTTTT.

This clonotype was found once. The rearrangement links TRBV9 to TRBJ2-1; 9 bases align to TRBD2. This CDR3 contains 15 residues. After removal of 3 bases from V and 7 bases from J, the junction contained 8 bases not matched to a gene. Germline lookup yields CDR1 SGDLS and CDR2 YYNGEE. CDR3 residues: CASSGPGTSNNEQFF. CDR3 nucleotide sequence: TGTGCCAGCAGCGGGCCCGGGACTAGCAATAATGAGCAGTTCTTC.

V is TRBV5-6 and J is TRBJ1-2, with D perhaps TRBD1 (5 bases). Germline V gene lookup returns CDR1 SGHDT and CDR2 YYEEEE. Trimming stripped 4 bases from V and 4 bases from J, with 14 bases between. This CDR3 is 14 amino acids long. The CDR3 region has the DNA TGTGCCAGCAGCCGGGGGTCGGGAGGCTATGGCTACACCTTC. Amino acid sequence: CASSRGSGGYGYTF.

The chain is built from TRBV5-1 and TRBJ2-3, with D perhaps matching TRBD2 (6 bases). Germline CDR1 reads SGHRS; CDR2 reads YFSETQ. Trimming removed 6 bases at V and 0 bases at J, with 14 bases between. CDR3 length: 15 residues. This CDR3 is CASTAGRASTDTQYF. DNA of the CDR3: TGCGCCAGCACCGCGGGAAGGGCTAGCACAGATACGCAGTATTTT.

V is TRBV18 and J is TRBJ2-7, with 14 bases lining up with TRBD2. Germline V lookup: CDR1 KGHSH, CDR2 LQKENI. CDR3 length: 17 amino acids. V was pared by 2 bases and J by 9 bases, with 12 bases of the junction left unmatched. The CDR3 region has the DNA TGTGCCAGCTCACCATACCGGACTAGCGGGGGGCACTCCGGGCAGTACTTC. This translates into CASSPYRTSGGHSGQYF.

The chain joins TRBV7-8 to TRBJ2-7; 12 nucleotides match TRBD1. Germline V gene data show CDR1 as SGHVS and CDR2 as FQNEAQ. The CDR3 length is 16 residues. V dropped 5 bases and J dropped 4; count of bases not matched to a gene: 9. This chain's CDR3 is CASSQGTGGVIYEQYF. The CDR3 nucleotides are TGTGCCAGCAGCCAAGGGACAGGGGGCGTGATATACGAGCAGTACTTC.

This clonotype was seen a few times. This chain connects TRBV5-1 to TRBJ1-2, with 9 bases fitting TRBD1. The V and J ends lost 4 bases and 2 bases, in that order; junction bases with no gene match: 6. Germline values: CDR1 SGHRS, CDR2 YFSETQ. The CDR3 is 15 amino acids. CDR3 sequence (DNA): TGCGCCAGCAGCCGAACAGGGGGCCCCAACTATGGCTACACCTTC. This codes for CASSRTGGPNYGYTF.

This clonotype was counted only a few times. This chain links TRBV5-1 with TRBJ2-1, with a tentative D call TRBD1 (5 bases). There are 16 residues in the CDR3. Trimming stripped 4 bases from V and 0 bases from J, with 14 bases between. Germline V gene sequence: CDR1 SGHRS, CDR2 YFSETQ. CDR3 in DNA: TGCGCCAGCAGCGAAAGGACACGGAGCTCCTACAATGAGCAGTTCTTC. Protein sequence: CASSERTRSSYNEQFF.

This clonotype occurred many times. CDR3 bases: TGCGCCAGCAGCTTGACCGGACTAGCGGGGGACGGGGAGCTGTTTTTT. Its protein is CASSLTGLAGDGELFF. The V call is TRBV5-1, the J call TRBJ2-2, with 13 bases aligning to TRBD2. The CDR3 has 16 residues. Germline-derived CDR1 and CDR2 are SGHRS and YFSETQ. V lost 1 base to trimming and J lost 7 bases; unmatched junction nucleotides: 4. The full variable domain, its missing parts supplied by reference TRBV5-1 and TRBJ2-2, is KAGVTQTPRYLIKTRGQQVTLSCSPISGHRSVSWYQQTPGQGLQFLFEYFSETQRNKGNFPGRFSGRQFSNSRSEMNVSTLELGDSALYLCASSLTGLAGDGELFFGEGSRLTVL.

The chain is built from TRBV20-1 and TRBJ2-3, with a weak D call TRBD1 (6 bases). Germline V lookup: CDR1 DFQATT, CDR2 SNEGSKA (reference sequence). V lost 6 bases and J 2 bases, leaving 18 bases between the germline ends. This CDR3 is 15 amino acids long. The DNA of the CDR3 is TGCAGTGCCGAACAGGGTTTTCGTCCCACAGATACGCAGTATTTT. This translates into CSAEQGFRPTDTQYF.

This sequence joins TRBV4-3 and TRBJ1-6, with D possibly being TRBD1 (5 bases). The CDR3 has 15 residues. Germline V CDR1 and CDR2: LGHNA, YSLEER. Trimming shortened V by 2 bases and J by 7 bases, and 12 bases separated the two germline ends. CDR3 nucleotides: TGCGCCAGCAGCCAATTCCAGGGAGGAAATTCACCCCTCCACTTT. Its translation: CASSQFQGGNSPLHF.

The genes are TRBV18 and TRBJ1-4; D call uncertain. Germline V gives CDR1 KGHSH, CDR2 LQKENI. The CDR3 spans 14 residues. Trimming cost V 0 bases and J 6 bases, with 8 bases left between them. The CDR3 sequence: CASSPPAQYEKLFF. CDR3 nucleotide sequence: TGTGCCAGCTCACCACCGGCACAGTATGAAAAACTGTTTTTT.

This clonotype has only a few counts. The V call is TRBV7-2, the J call TRBJ2-7; D is ambiguous. Trimming pared 1 base from V and 3 bases from J, leaving 7 bases between. The CDR3 length is 13 residues. Germline CDR1 reads SGHTA; CDR2 reads FQGNSA. The DNA of the CDR3 is TGTGCCAGCAGCTTAGGCCCCGACTACGAGCAGTACTTC. Protein: CASSLGPDYEQYF.

This clonotype turned up a few times. The rearrangement links TRBV11-2 to TRBJ2-3, with TRBD2 matching over 13 bases. This CDR3 comprises 18 residues. Germline lookup yields CDR1 SGHAT and CDR2 FQNNGV. The V and J ends lost 8 bases and 2 bases, in that order; junction bases with no gene match: 13. The DNA for the CDR3 is TGTGCCAGCCACCGGTTGACTAGCGGGGGGATCGTCACAGATACGCAGTATTTT. It encodes CASHRLTSGGIVTDTQYF.

The J gene is TRBJ2-5, the V gene TRBV11-2; D possibly corresponds to TRBD1 (6 bases). This CDR3 is 15 amino acids long. The germline V gene has CDR1 SGHAT and CDR2 FQNNGV. Between the trimmed V and J ends, which lost 0 bases and 5 bases, there was a span of 13 bases. The CDR3 protein is CASSLDVGGAETQYF. DNA for the CDR3: TGTGCCAGCAGCTTAGATGTTGGGGGCGCGGAGACCCAGTACTTC. Full variable domain (remainder filled in from reference TRBV11-2 and TRBJ2-5): EAGVAQSPRYKIIEKRQSVAFWCNPISGHATLYWYQQILGQGPKLLIQFQNNGVVDDSQLPKDRFSAERLKGVDSTLKIQPAKLEDSAVYLCASSLDVGGAETQYFGPGTRLLVL.

This clonotype turned up a few times. The genes are TRBV11-3 and TRBJ2-3; TRBD2 aligns across 7 bases. The CDR3 runs 16 residues. J was trimmed by 6 bases and V by 1 base; bases with no gene match: 10. Germline CDR1 SGHNT, CDR2 YENEEA. The CDR3 reads CASSLGPWREIDTQYF. CDR3 nucleotide sequence: TGTGCCAGCAGCTTAGGACCCTGGCGGGAGATCGATACGCAGTATTTT.

This sequence joins TRBV5-4 and TRBJ1-1, with D possibly TRBD1 on 6 matching bases. CDR3 length: 16 residues. Germline V gene lookup returns CDR1 SGHNT and CDR2 YYREEE (reference sequence). The V gene lost 1 base and the J gene lost 4 bases, with 17 bases spanning the gap. The CDR3 DNA follows: TGTGCCAGCAGCTTGTCAGGAGGCCGCAGGGGCACTGAAGCTTTCTTT. Amino acid sequence: CASSLSGGRRGTEAFF. The full variable domain, completed using reference TRBV5-4 and TRBJ1-1, is ETGVTQSPTHLIKTRGQQVTLRCSSQSGHNTVSWYQQALGQGPQFIFQYYREEENGRGNFPPRFSGLQFPNYSSELNVNALELDDSALYLCASSLSGGRRGTEAFFGQGTRLTVV.

The chain employs TRBV6-1 and TRBJ2-1, with 10 bases identical to TRBD1. This CDR3 region has 14 residues. Looked up from germline, CDR1 is MNHNS and CDR2 is SASEGT. Trimming at V came to 6 bases and at J to 8 bases, leaving 7 bases not matched to a gene. Here the CDR3 reads CASSDRGPTDEQFF. CDR3 nucleotide sequence: TGTGCCAGCAGCGACAGGGGGCCTACAGATGAGCAGTTCTTC.

The count of this clonotype is one. The gene calls are TRBV3-1 and TRBJ2-2; 8 nucleotides match TRBD2. With 3 bases clipped from V and 7 bases from J, the junction kept 1 base outside the gene matches. CDR3 length: 13 amino acids. Germline-derived CDR1 and CDR2 are LGHDT and YNNKEL (reference sequence). The CDR3 spells CASSQLAGGELFF. The CDR3 nucleotides read TGTGCCAGCAGCCAGCTAGCGGGCGGGGAGCTGTTTTTT. Full variable domain (outside the CDR3, taken from reference TRBV3-1 and TRBJ2-2): DTAVSQTPKYLVTQMGNDKSIKCEQNLGHDTMYWYKQDSKKFLKIMFSYNNKELIINETVPNRFSPKSPDKAHLNLHINSLELGDSAVYFCASSQLAGGELFFGEGSRLTVL.

The chain uses TRBV30 and TRBJ2-3; D is possibly TRBD2 (5 bases). The length of the CDR3 is 13 residues. V was pared by 2 bases and J by 3 bases, with 9 bases between. Germline-derived CDR1 and CDR2 are GTSNPN and SVGIG (reference sequence). In DNA form, the CDR3 reads TGTGCCTGGAGTTACCCGGGGACAGATACGCAGTATTTT. Its protein is CAWSYPGTDTQYF. Drawing the rest from reference TRBV30 and TRBJ2-3, the complete variable domain is SQTIHQWPATLVQPVGSPLSLECTVEGTSNPNLYWYRQAAGRGLQLLFYSVGIGQISSEVPQNLSASRPQDRQFILSSKKLLLSDSGFYLCAWSYPGTDTQYFGPGTRLTVL.

This chain links TRBV9 with TRBJ2-3; D is ambiguous. Trimming took 5 bases from V and 6 from J, leaving 13 bases between them. Germline CDR1 reads SGDLS; CDR2 reads YYNGEE. The CDR3 is made up of 13 amino acids. The CDR3 bases are TGTGCCAGCAGTGACTTCTCATTCGATACGCAGTATTTT. As protein: CASSDFSFDTQYF.

The V gene is TRBV20-1, the J gene TRBJ2-1; D not resolved. Germline assignment: CDR1 DFQATT and CDR2 SNEGSKA (reference sequence). V was cut by 3 bases and J by 6 bases, with 15 bases left in between. The CDR3 totals 14 residues. CDR3: CSASQGRLRNEQFF. The CDR3 DNA is TGCAGTGCTAGTCAAGGCCGGTTGCGCAATGAGCAGTTCTTC.